Below, 15 T cell receptor beta chains from the same sample are listed, as sequenced in a study of blood T cell repertoires in COVID-19. The protocol was immunoSEQ multiplex PCR, while the TCRdb copy is restricted to in-frame clones and leaves out a portion. This sample has some 42,000 clones, with roughly 80% found just once. Sequenced input: peripheral blood. These receptors came from a man aged 45-65 years with active COVID-19.

The genes are TRBV15 and TRBJ1-4; no clear D gene. The germline gives CDR1 LNHNV, CDR2 YYDKDF (reference sequence). The CDR3 has 16 residues. V was shortened by 0 bases and J by 0 bases, with 8 bases between the two germline ends. This CDR3 reads CATSRDGTATNEKLFF. DNA of the CDR3: TGTGCCACCAGCAGAGATGGCACCGCAACTAATGAAAAACTGTTTTTT.

V gene TRBV7-9 combines with J gene TRBJ1-6; tentatively, D is TRBD1 (6 bases). This CDR3 comprises 15 residues. In germline, CDR1 is SEHNR, CDR2 FQNEAQ (reference sequence). The germline V and J ends were trimmed by 3 bases and 2 bases, with 8 bases remaining between them. The CDR3 DNA is TGTGCCAGCAGCTTTGACAGGACCTATAATTCACCCCTCCACTTT. The encoded protein is CASSFDRTYNSPLHF. The full variable domain, rest sourced from reference TRBV7-9 and TRBJ1-6, is DTGVSQNPRHKITKRGQNVTFRCDPISEHNRLYWYRQTLGQGPEFLTYFQNEAQLEKSRLLSDRFSAERPKGSFSTLEIQRTEQGDSAMYLCASSFDRTYNSPLHFGNGTRLTVT.

The chain carries TRBV5-4 and TRBJ2-1, with D perhaps matching TRBD2 (6 bases). This CDR3 region has 14 residues. Germline CDR1 is SGHNT and CDR2 is YYREEE (reference sequence). The germline V and J ends were trimmed by 1 base and 5 bases, with 10 bases remaining between them. The CDR3 sequence is CASSLKGGNNEQFF. CDR3 coding DNA: TGTGCCAGCAGCTTGAAGGGCGGGAACAATGAGCAGTTCTTC. The full variable domain, in which reference TRBV5-4 and TRBJ2-1 provide the parts outside the CDR3, is ETGVTQSPTHLIKTRGQQVTLRCSSQSGHNTVSWYQQALGQGPQFIFQYYREEENGRGNFPPRFSGLQFPNYSSELNVNALELDDSALYLCASSLKGGNNEQFFGPGTRLTVL.

This sequence joins TRBV4-3 and TRBJ2-1, with TRBD2 matching 8 bases. This CDR3 has 17 residues. In germline, CDR1 is LGHNA, CDR2 YSLEER. V lost 0 bases to trimming and J lost 4 bases; unmatched junction nucleotides: 8. CDR3 residues: CASSQESLAGPYNEQFF. The CDR3 coding sequence is TGCGCCAGCAGCCAAGAAAGTCTAGCGGGCCCTTACAATGAGCAGTTCTTC.

This chain connects TRBV12-3 or TRBV12-4 to TRBJ1-5; no clear D. The CDR3 loop spans 13 amino acids. V lost 2 bases and J lost 7, with 9 bases in between. In DNA form, the CDR3 reads TGTGCCAGCAGTTTATCGGGGTCCCAGCCCCAGCATTTT. This gives the protein CASSLSGSQPQHF.

The rearrangement links TRBV6-5 to TRBJ2-5, with a tentative D call TRBD1 (6 bases). V was clipped by 0 bases and J by 4 bases, with 12 bases between them. Germline-derived CDR1 and CDR2 are MNHEY and SVGAGI. The CDR3 is made up of 15 amino acids. The CDR3 here is CASSYSRGGTETQYF. The CDR3 coding sequence is TGTGCCAGCAGTTACTCTCGAGGGGGAACAGAGACCCAGTACTTC.

The rearrangement links TRBV9 to TRBJ2-1; 13 positions match TRBD2. CDR3 length: 16 amino acids. CDR1 SGDLS and CDR2 YYNGEE come from the germline V gene. V lost 4 bases, J lost 8 bases, and 9 bases stayed unmatched. The CDR3 DNA follows: TGTGCCAGCAGCTCCACCGGGACTAGCGGGATCGATGAGCAGTTCTTC. This translates into CASSSTGTSGIDEQFF.

This chain connects TRBV7-3 to TRBJ2-2, with D possibly TRBD1 on 6 matching bases. The CDR3 loop spans 16 amino acids. Germline loops: CDR1 SGHTA, CDR2 FQGTGA. Trimming pared 0 bases from V and 6 bases from J, leaving 14 bases between. The DNA of the CDR3 is TGTGCCAGCAGCTTAACGGGGCAGGGGAGCCCCGGGGAGCTGTTTTTT. Translating it yields CASSLTGQGSPGELFF.

The gene calls are TRBV2 and TRBJ2-3; D not resolved. Germline CDR1 is SNHLY and CDR2 is FYNNEI. This CDR3 is 14 amino acids long. Trimming took 6 bases from V and 3 from J, leaving 13 bases between them. The CDR3 sequence is CASSQLFMTDTQYF. The CDR3 DNA sequence: TGTGCCAGCAGCCAGTTATTCATGACAGATACGCAGTATTTT. Drawing the rest from reference TRBV2 and TRBJ2-3, the complete variable domain is EPEVTQTPSHQVTQMGQEVILRCVPISNHLYFYWYRQILGQKVEFLVSFYNNEISEKSEIFDDQFSVERPDGSNFTLKIRSTKLEDSAMYFCASSQLFMTDTQYFGPGTRLTVL.

The chain couples TRBV5-4 to TRBJ1-1, with a possible D match to TRBD1 (5 bases). This CDR3 contains 20 residues. Per germline, CDR1 SGHNT and CDR2 YYREEE (reference sequence). V was shortened by 0 bases and J by 3 bases, with 27 bases between the two germline ends. For the CDR3, the DNA is TGTGCCAGCAGCTTGGGTCGGTTCTTCCAGGGATTGGGTTCAGACACTGAAGCTTTCTTT. Translating gives CASSLGRFFQGLGSDTEAFF.

V is TRBV7-2 and J is TRBJ2-7, with D possibly being TRBD1 (5 bases). Between the trimmed V and J ends, which lost 4 bases and 2 bases, there was a span of 12 bases. There are 14 residues in the CDR3. Germline-derived CDR1 and CDR2 are SGHTA and FQGNSA. The CDR3 coding sequence is TGTGCCAGCAGCTCTACAGGTTTAACCTACGAGCAGTACTTC. Amino acids: CASSSTGLTYEQYF.

The V call is TRBV7-2, the J call TRBJ1-1, with unresolved D. The germline V gene has CDR1 SGHTA and CDR2 FQGNSA. Trimming took off 6 bases at V and 1 base at J, with 12 bases between the two ends. The CDR3 has 14 residues. In DNA form, the CDR3 reads TGTGCCAGCAGTCCTCGGGTAGGGAACACTGAAGCTTTCTTT. Translation gives CASSPRVGNTEAFF.

The CDR3 region has the DNA TGTGCCAGCAGTTTACGGTACACCGGGGAGCTGTTTTTT. Protein product: CASSLRYTGELFF. The chain combines TRBV12-3 or TRBV12-4 with TRBJ2-2; D is undetermined. Trimming cost V 2 bases and J 3 bases, with 4 bases left between them. This CDR3 spans 13 amino acids.

The rearrangement links TRBV19 to TRBJ2-2, with 9 bases aligning to TRBD2. Germline V gene data show CDR1 as LNHDA and CDR2 as SQIVND (reference sequence). With 1 base clipped from V and 2 bases from J, the junction kept 2 bases outside the gene matches. CDR3 size: 16 residues. In DNA form, the CDR3 reads TGTGCCAGTAGTATAGGACTAGCGGCCAACACCGGGGAGCTGTTTTTT. Its translation is CASSIGLAANTGELFF.

The genes are TRBV30 and TRBJ1-4, with unresolved D. Trimming stripped 0 bases from V and 8 bases from J, with 22 bases between. Per germline, CDR1 GTSNPN and CDR2 SVGIG (reference sequence). There are 17 residues in the CDR3. The CDR3 sequence: CAWSVLGRLGLKEKLFF. The CDR3 DNA reads TGTGCCTGGAGTGTACTCGGCAGACTAGGGCTTAAGGAAAAACTGTTTTTT.